This entry lists 18 T cell receptor beta chains sequenced from one sample in a study of graft-versus-host responses after intestinal transplantation. TCRdb keeps only in-frame clones here, not all; method: immunoSEQ multiplex PCR. The sample includes roughly 11,000 clones, about three quarters of them seen just once. The starting material was PBMCs, obtained 494 days after intestinal transplant. All receptors derive from a human patient who received an intestinal transplant, so some T cells may come from the graft donor.

The chain joins TRBV9 to TRBJ2-2; 14 nucleotides match TRBD2. The V segment lost 3 bases and the J segment 2 bases; nucleotides outside the gene matches: 12. The CDR3 is made up of 20 amino acids. Germline CDR1 SGDLS, CDR2 YYNGEE. The CDR3 loop reads CASSGPPGLAGGPNTGELFF. CDR3 DNA sequence: TGTGCCAGCAGCGGACCCCCCGGACTAGCGGGAGGCCCAAACACCGGGGAGCTGTTTTTT.

The chain uses TRBV5-1 and TRBJ2-1, with D possibly being TRBD1 or TRBD2 (5 bases each). From germline, CDR1 is SGHRS and CDR2 YFSETQ. The CDR3 has 12 amino acids. Trimming cost V 0 bases and J 12 bases, with 10 bases left between them. CDR3 in DNA: TGCGCCAGCAGCTTGGAATTGAGGGGGCAGTTCTTC. It translates to CASSLELRGQFF.

This chain joins TRBV29-1 and TRBJ2-7; D not resolved. Germline V lookup: CDR1 SQVTM, CDR2 ANQGSEA. V lost 3 bases and J 7 bases, leaving 7 bases between the germline ends. CDR3 length: 10 residues. This CDR3 is CSVEVGEQYF. The CDR3 DNA is TGCAGCGTTGAGGTGGGGGAGCAGTACTTC.

V gene TRBV6-5 combines with J gene TRBJ1-2, with D tentatively TRBD1 (5 bases). Germline assignment: CDR1 MNHEY and CDR2 SVGAGI. V was clipped by 7 bases and J by 4 bases, with 19 bases between them. CDR3 size: 15 residues. The CDR3 sequence is CASIPQLGGGYGYTF. The CDR3, as DNA: TGTGCCAGCATACCCCAGCTGGGGGGGGGCTATGGCTACACCTTC.

The chain has TRBV18 and TRBJ2-7; D is ambiguous. CDR1 and CDR2 (germline): KGHSH, LQKENI. This CDR3 has 11 amino acids. V was cut by 5 bases and J by 3 bases, with 5 bases left in between. The CDR3 reads CASSTLYEQYF. The CDR3 DNA reads as TGTGCCAGCTCAACCCTCTACGAGCAGTACTTC.

This clone came up a few times. The rearrangement uses TRBV9 and TRBJ2-7, with a weak D call TRBD2 (6 bases). V dropped 4 bases and J dropped 3 bases, with 14 bases sitting between them. This CDR3 region has 14 residues. The germline V gene encodes CDR1 SGDLS and CDR2 YYNGEE. The CDR3 loop reads CASSPGDGLYEQYF. CDR3 in DNA: TGTGCCAGCAGCCCGGGGGACGGCCTCTACGAGCAGTACTTC.

This chain uses TRBV6-1 with TRBJ1-6; unclear D gene. Germline CDR1 is MNHNS and CDR2 is SASEGT. With 9 bases removed from V and 10 bases from J, the gap between germline ends came to 13 bases. The CDR3 spans 12 residues. The CDR3 here is CASRRGGSPLHF. The DNA of the CDR3 is TGTGCCAGTCGCCGAGGAGGGTCACCCCTCCACTTT.

The chain uses TRBV6-1 and TRBJ2-1; maybe TRBD2 (5 bases). Trimming stripped 3 bases from V and 4 bases from J, with 19 bases between. CDR3 size: 17 residues. Germline-derived CDR1 and CDR2 are MNHNS and SASEGT. Written as DNA, the CDR3 is TGTGCCAGCAGTGAGATCGGATGGAGCGGCGATTACAATGAGCAGTTCTTC. Protein product: CASSEIGWSGDYNEQFF.

The rearrangement links TRBV7-9 to TRBJ2-7; D is undetermined. The CDR3 contains 12 residues. V lost 2 bases and J lost 2, with 4 bases in between. Germline CDR1 reads SEHNR; CDR2 reads FQNEAQ (reference sequence). The CDR3 DNA reads as TGTGCCAGCAGCTTAAGGGCCTACGAGCAGTACTTC. Residues: CASSLRAYEQYF.

V and J are TRBV7-9 and TRBJ2-7, with 10 bases lining up with TRBD2. This CDR3 region has 15 residues. V was clipped by 5 bases and J by 5 bases; unmatched bases: 9. Germline lookup yields CDR1 SEHNR and CDR2 FQNEAQ (reference sequence). CDR3 in amino acids: CASSDVAGGRDEQYF. CDR3 bases: TGTGCCAGCAGCGACGTAGCGGGAGGTCGCGACGAGCAGTACTTC.

V usage is TRBV9 and J usage is TRBJ1-5; D is unresolved. V was pared by 0 bases and J by 3 bases, with 19 bases between. The CDR3 extends over 18 amino acids. Germline V gene lookup returns CDR1 SGDLS and CDR2 YYNGEE. CDR3: CASSVARIGSGVNQPQHF. In DNA form, the CDR3 reads TGTGCCAGCAGCGTAGCTAGAATAGGCTCAGGAGTCAATCAGCCCCAGCATTTT. Full variable domain (missing parts from reference TRBV9 and TRBJ1-5): DSGVTQTPKHLITATGQRVTLRCSPRSGDLSVYWYQQSLDQGLQFLIQYYNGEERAKGNILERFSAQQFPDLHSELNLSSLELGDSALYFCASSVARIGSGVNQPQHFGDGTRLSIL.

This chain links TRBV30 with TRBJ2-1; 11 bases line up with TRBD2. V lost 8 bases, J lost 6 bases, and 18 bases stayed unmatched. Germline lookup yields CDR1 GTSNPN and CDR2 SVGIG (reference sequence). The CDR3 sequence is 17 residues long. CDR3 residues: CARQASLLAGGTNEQFF. Here the CDR3 DNA reads TGTGCCAGGCAGGCTTCGCTGCTAGCGGGAGGTACCAATGAGCAGTTCTTC.

Sample share makes this clone medium-sized. This sequence joins TRBV6-1 and TRBJ2-3, with TRBD2 matching 7 bases. The CDR3 extends over 15 amino acids. Germline lookup yields CDR1 MNHNS and CDR2 SASEGT. J lost 2 bases, V lost 7 bases, and 9 bases had no gene match. Here the CDR3 DNA reads TGTGCCAGCAATGAGGCTAGCGGACACACAGATACGCAGTATTTT. Translated: CASNEASGHTDTQYF.

The V gene is TRBV4-2, the J gene TRBJ2-3, with D tentatively TRBD1 (5 bases). The ends were cut back, 0 bases at V and 5 bases at J, with 15 bases in the middle. CDR3 size: 16 residues. From germline, CDR1 is LGHNA and CDR2 YNFKEQ. Written as DNA, the CDR3 is TGTGCCAGCAGCCAAGATCCCGGCAGGGAAGGAGATACGCAGTATTTT. This codes for CASSQDPGREGDTQYF.

The chain joins TRBV15 to TRBJ1-1, with a weak D call TRBD1 (5 bases). The CDR3 has 16 residues. The V gene lost 0 bases and the J gene lost 3 bases, with 14 bases spanning the gap. Germline V lookup: CDR1 LNHNV, CDR2 YYDKDF (reference sequence). The CDR3 spells CATSRDFAGSDTEAFF. CDR3 nucleotide sequence: TGTGCCACCAGCAGAGATTTTGCAGGGTCGGACACTGAAGCTTTCTTT. The variable domain in full, completed from reference TRBV15 and TRBJ1-1, reads DAMVIQNPRYQVTQFGKPVTLSCSQTLNHNVMYWYQQKSSQAPKLLFHYYDKDFNNEADTPDNFQSRRPNTSFCFLDIRSPGLGDTAMYLCATSRDFAGSDTEAFFGQGTRLTVV.

The chain links TRBV18 to TRBJ2-2; D unclear. CDR1 is KGHSH, CDR2 LQKENI, per germline. CDR3 length: 14 amino acids. Trimming pared 2 bases from V and 1 base from J, leaving 5 bases between. The CDR3 sequence: CASSPSQNTGELFF. The CDR3 DNA follows: TGTGCCAGCTCACCAAGCCAGAACACCGGGGAGCTGTTTTTT.

V is TRBV7-2 and J is TRBJ2-1, with 10 bases fitting TRBD2. The germline CDR1 and CDR2 sequences are SGHTA and FQGNSA. The CDR3 covers 17 residues. With 1 base clipped from V and 9 bases from J, the junction kept 12 bases outside the gene matches. CDR3 coding DNA: TGTGCCAGCAGCTTAGACCTTATGAGCGGGAGGGCCGGTGAGCAGTTCTTC. It specifies CASSLDLMSGRAGEQFF.

V usage is TRBV10-2 and J usage is TRBJ2-5; D may be TRBD1 (6 bases). CDR3 size: 15 residues. Germline V gives CDR1 WSHSY, CDR2 SAAADI. The V gene lost 4 bases and the J gene lost 7 bases, with 19 bases spanning the gap. The chain's CDR3 is CASSGSSSRGGTQYF. The CDR3, as DNA: TGCGCCAGCAGTGGGAGCTCCTCACGAGGGGGGACCCAGTACTTC.